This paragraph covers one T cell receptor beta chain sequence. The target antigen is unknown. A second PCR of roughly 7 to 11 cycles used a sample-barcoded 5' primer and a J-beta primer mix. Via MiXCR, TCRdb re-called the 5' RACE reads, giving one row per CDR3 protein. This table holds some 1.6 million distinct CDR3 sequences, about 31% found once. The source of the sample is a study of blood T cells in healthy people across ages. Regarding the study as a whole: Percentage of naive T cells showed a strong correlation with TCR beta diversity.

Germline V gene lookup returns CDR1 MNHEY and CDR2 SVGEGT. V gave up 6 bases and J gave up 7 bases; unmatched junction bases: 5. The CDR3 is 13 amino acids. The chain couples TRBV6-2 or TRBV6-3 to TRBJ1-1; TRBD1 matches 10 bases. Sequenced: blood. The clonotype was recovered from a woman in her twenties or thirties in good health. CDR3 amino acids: CASSLGTGVEAFF. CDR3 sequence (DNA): TGTGCCAGCAGCCTCGGGACAGGGGTTGAAGCTTTCTTT.